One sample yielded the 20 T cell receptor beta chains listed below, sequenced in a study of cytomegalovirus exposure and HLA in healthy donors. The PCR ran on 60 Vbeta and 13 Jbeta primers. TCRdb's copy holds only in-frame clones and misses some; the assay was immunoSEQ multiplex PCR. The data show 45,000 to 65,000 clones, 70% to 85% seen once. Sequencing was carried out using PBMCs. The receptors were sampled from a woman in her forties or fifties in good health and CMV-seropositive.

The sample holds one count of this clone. The CDR3 nucleotides are TGTGCCAGCAGCGCGGGGGGTAGCGGGAGTGACGAGCAGTACTTC. Its translation is CASSAGGSGSDEQYF. This chain connects TRBV6-1 to TRBJ2-7; the match to TRBD2 covers 9 bases. V dropped 6 bases and J dropped 5; count of bases not matched to a gene: 11. This CDR3 comprises 15 residues. Germline V gene lookup returns CDR1 MNHNS and CDR2 SASEGT.

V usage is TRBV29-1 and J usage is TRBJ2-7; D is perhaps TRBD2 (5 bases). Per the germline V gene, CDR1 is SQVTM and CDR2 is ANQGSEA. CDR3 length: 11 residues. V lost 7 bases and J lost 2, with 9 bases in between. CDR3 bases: TGCAGCGCCGAGGAGGCCTACGAGCAGTACTTC. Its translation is CSAEEAYEQYF.

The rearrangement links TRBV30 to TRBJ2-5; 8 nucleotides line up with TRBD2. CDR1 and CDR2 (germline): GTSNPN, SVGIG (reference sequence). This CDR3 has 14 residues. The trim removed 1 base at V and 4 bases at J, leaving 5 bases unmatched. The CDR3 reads CAWSAPSGRETQYF. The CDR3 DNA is TGTGCCTGGAGTGCGCCCAGCGGGAGAGAGACCCAGTACTTC.

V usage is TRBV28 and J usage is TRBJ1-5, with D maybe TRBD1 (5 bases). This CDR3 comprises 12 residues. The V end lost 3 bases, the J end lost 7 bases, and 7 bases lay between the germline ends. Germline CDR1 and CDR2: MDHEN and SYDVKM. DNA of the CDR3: TGTGCCAGCAGTTTTAACAGGCAGCCCCAGCATTTT. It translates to CASSFNRQPQHF.

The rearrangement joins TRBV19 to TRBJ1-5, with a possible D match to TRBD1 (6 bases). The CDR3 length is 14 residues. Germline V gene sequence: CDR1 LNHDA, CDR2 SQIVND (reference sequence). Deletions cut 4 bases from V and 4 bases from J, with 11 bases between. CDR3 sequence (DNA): TGTGCCAGTAGTAGGGGGACAACAAATCAGCCCCAGCATTTT. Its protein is CASSRGTTNQPQHF.

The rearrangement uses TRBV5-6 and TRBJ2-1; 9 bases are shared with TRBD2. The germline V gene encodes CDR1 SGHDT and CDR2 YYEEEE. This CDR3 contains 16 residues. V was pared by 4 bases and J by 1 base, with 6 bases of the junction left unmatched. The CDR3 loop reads CASSVSGSWSYNEQFF. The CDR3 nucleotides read TGTGCCAGCAGCGTTAGCGGGAGTTGGTCCTACAATGAGCAGTTCTTC.

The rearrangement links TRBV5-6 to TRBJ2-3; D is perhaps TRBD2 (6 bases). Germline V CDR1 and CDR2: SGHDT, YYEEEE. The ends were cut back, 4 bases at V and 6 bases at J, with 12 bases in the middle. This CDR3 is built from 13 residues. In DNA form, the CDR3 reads TGTGCCAGCAGCCCTGTTGCGGGGGATACGCAGTATTTT. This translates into CASSPVAGDTQYF.

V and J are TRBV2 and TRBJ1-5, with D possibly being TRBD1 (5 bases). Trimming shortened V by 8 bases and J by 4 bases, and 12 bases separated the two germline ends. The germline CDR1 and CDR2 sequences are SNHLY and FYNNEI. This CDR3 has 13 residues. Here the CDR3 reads CASRGNGNQPQHF. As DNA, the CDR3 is TGTGCCAGCCGGGGGAACGGGAATCAGCCCCAGCATTTT.

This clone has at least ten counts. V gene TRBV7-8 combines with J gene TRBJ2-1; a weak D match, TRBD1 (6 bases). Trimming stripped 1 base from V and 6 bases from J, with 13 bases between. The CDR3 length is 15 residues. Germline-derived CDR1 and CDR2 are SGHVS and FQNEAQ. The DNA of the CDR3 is TGTGCCAGCAGCTTAGGTCCAGGGGCAGGCAATGAGCAGTTCTTC. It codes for CASSLGPGAGNEQFF.

The CDR3: CASRPGTGLRGPQHF. In nucleotides, the CDR3 is TGTGCCAGCAGGCCCGGGACAGGGCTCCGGGGGCCCCAGCATTTT. The gene calls are TRBV6-5 and TRBJ1-5, with 9 positions matching TRBD1. The germline V gene encodes CDR1 MNHEY and CDR2 SVGAGI. V gave up 6 bases and J gave up 9 bases; unmatched junction bases: 12. The length of the CDR3 is 15 residues.

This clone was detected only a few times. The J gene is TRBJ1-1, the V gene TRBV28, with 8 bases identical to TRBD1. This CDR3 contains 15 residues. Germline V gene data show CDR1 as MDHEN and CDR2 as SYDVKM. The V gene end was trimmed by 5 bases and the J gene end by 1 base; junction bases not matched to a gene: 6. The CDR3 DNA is TGTGCCAGCAGTACCCTAGACAGGGGGAACACTGAAGCTTTCTTT. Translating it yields CASSTLDRGNTEAFF.

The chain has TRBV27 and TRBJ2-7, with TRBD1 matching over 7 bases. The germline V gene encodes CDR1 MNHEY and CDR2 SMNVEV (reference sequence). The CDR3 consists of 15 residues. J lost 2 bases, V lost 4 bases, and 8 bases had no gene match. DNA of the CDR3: TGTGCCAGCAGTTCCCCGGACAGGAGAACCTACGAGCAGTACTTC. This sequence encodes CASSSPDRRTYEQYF.

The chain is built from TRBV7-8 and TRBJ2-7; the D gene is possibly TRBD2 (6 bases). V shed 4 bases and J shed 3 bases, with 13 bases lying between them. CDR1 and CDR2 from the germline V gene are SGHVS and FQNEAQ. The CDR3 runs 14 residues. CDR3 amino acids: CASSSLGGLYEQYF. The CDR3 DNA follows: TGTGCCAGCAGCTCCTTGGGGGGACTCTACGAGCAGTACTTC. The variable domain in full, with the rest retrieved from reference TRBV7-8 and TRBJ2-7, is GAGVSQSPRYKVAKRGQDVALRCDPISGHVSLFWYQQALGQGPEFLTYFQNEAQLDKSGLPSDRFFAERPEGSVSTLKIQRTQQEDSAVYLCASSSLGGLYEQYFGPGTRLTVT.

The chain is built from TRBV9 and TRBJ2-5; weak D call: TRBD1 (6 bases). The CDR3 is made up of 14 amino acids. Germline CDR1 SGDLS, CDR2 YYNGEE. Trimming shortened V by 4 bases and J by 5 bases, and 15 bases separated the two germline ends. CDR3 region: CASSQSRGWETQYF. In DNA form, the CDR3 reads TGTGCCAGCAGCCAGAGCAGGGGCTGGGAGACCCAGTACTTC.

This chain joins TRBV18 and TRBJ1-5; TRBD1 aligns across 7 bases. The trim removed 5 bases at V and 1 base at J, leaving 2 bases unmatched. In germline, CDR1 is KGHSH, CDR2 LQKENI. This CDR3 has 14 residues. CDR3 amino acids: CASSTGDSNQPQHF. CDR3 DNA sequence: TGTGCCAGCTCAACAGGGGACAGCAATCAGCCCCAGCATTTT.

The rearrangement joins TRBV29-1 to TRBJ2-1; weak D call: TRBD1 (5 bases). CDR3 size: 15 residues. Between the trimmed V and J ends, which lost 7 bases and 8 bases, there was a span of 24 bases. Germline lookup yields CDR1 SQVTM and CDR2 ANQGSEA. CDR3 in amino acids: CSGRGRDIVSDEQFF. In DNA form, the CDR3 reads TGCAGCGGTAGGGGAAGAGACATAGTGAGCGATGAGCAGTTCTTC.

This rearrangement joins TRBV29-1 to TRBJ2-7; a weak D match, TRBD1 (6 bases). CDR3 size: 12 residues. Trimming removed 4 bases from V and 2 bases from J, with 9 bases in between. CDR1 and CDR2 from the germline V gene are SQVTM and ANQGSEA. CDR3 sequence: CSVGGQTYEQYF. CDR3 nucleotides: TGCAGCGTTGGAGGACAGACCTACGAGCAGTACTTC.

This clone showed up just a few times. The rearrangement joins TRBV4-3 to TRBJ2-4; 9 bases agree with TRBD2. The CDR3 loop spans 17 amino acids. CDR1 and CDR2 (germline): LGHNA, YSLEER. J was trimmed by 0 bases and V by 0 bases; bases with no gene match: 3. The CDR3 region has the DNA TGCGCCAGCAGCCAAGATGTAGCGGGGGAAGCCAAAAACATTCAGTACTTC. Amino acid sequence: CASSQDVAGEAKNIQYF.

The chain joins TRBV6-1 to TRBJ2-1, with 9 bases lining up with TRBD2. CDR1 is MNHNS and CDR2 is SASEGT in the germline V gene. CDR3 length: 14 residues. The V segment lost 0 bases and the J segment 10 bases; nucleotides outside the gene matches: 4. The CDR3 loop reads CASSEALLAGEQFF. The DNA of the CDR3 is TGTGCCAGCAGTGAAGCTCTCCTAGCGGGGGAGCAGTTCTTC.

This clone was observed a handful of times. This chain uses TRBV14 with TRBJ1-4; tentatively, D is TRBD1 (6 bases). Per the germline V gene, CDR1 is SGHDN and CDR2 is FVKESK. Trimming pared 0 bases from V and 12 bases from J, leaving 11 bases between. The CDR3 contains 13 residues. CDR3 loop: CASSQEGAGELFF. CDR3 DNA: TGTGCCAGCAGCCAAGAGGGGGCCGGGGAACTGTTTTTT.